The 21 T cell receptor beta chains below come from one sample, sequenced in a study of blood T cells in healthy people across ages. Primers used in a second PCR of about 7 to 11 cycles were a sample-barcoded 5' primer and a J-beta primer mix. TCRdb passed the 5' RACE reads through MiXCR, listing each CDR3 protein once. Of around 1,500,000 distinct CDR3 sequences in the sample, about 30% were seen once. The material sequenced was blood. The receptors were sampled from a woman between 25 and 40 years old in good health.

The chain uses TRBV20-1 and TRBJ2-1; 9 nucleotides align to TRBD2. The junction had 9 bases not matched to a gene; V was cut back by 6 bases and J by 6 bases. Germline V lookup: CDR1 DFQATT, CDR2 SNEGSKA (reference sequence). The length of the CDR3 is 14 residues. The CDR3 spells CSAGPSGAGNEQFF. The CDR3 coding sequence is TGCAGTGCAGGACCTAGCGGGGCCGGCAATGAGCAGTTCTTC.

In its sample, this clonotype was seen a few times. The chain is built from TRBV15 and TRBJ2-7; TRBD1 matches 7 bases. V gave up 0 bases and J gave up 2 bases; unmatched junction bases: 1. In germline, CDR1 is LNHNV, CDR2 YYDKDF (reference sequence). The CDR3 extends over 14 amino acids. CDR3 protein: CATSREDRPYEQYF. The CDR3 nucleotides read TGTGCCACCAGCAGAGAGGACAGGCCCTACGAGCAGTACTTC.

This clonotype was seen at least ten times. This rearrangement joins TRBV20-1 to TRBJ2-7, with a possible D match to TRBD1 (6 bases). The CDR3 contains 11 residues. The germline CDR1 and CDR2 sequences are DFQATT and SNEGSKA (reference sequence). CDR3 residues: CSTGRGYEQYF. The CDR3 DNA is TGCAGCACAGGGAGAGGCTACGAGCAGTACTTC.

This clonotype was seen ten or more times. The J gene is TRBJ1-4, the V gene TRBV6-5; no clear D. Germline V gives CDR1 MNHEY, CDR2 SVGAGI. V lost 2 bases and J lost 5, with 9 bases in between. This CDR3 region has 14 residues. The CDR3 here is CASSYGRLNEKLFF. The CDR3 DNA reads TGTGCCAGCAGTTACGGAAGGTTAAATGAAAAACTGTTTTTT.

This clonotype was seen ten or more times. The J gene is TRBJ2-3, the V gene TRBV12-3 or TRBV12-4; D may correspond to TRBD1 or TRBD2 (5 bases each). This CDR3 contains 14 residues. V shed 7 bases and J shed 0 bases, with 11 bases lying between them. The CDR3 bases are TGTGCCAGCACCTGGGGGTGGAGCACAGATACGCAGTATTTT. Its translation is CASTWGWSTDTQYF.

This clonotype was recorded a few times. V gene TRBV29-1 combines with J gene TRBJ2-4; the D is unclear. Trimming took off 4 bases at V and 8 bases at J, with 12 bases between the two ends. Looked up from germline, CDR1 is SQVTM and CDR2 is ANQGSEA. The CDR3 runs 12 residues. The CDR3 DNA is TGCAGCGTTGTCTTGGGATGGGACATTCAGTACTTC. It translates to CSVVLGWDIQYF.

This clonotype turned up a few times. The genes are TRBV11-2 and TRBJ1-4; tentatively, D is TRBD1 (5 bases). Looked up from germline, CDR1 is SGHAT and CDR2 is FQNNGV. The CDR3 is 17 residues long. Trimming took off 4 bases at V and 0 bases at J, with 15 bases between the two ends. CDR3 bases: TGTGCCAGCAGCTCGGGACCCAATGGGGCAACTAATGAAAAACTGTTTTTT. As protein: CASSSGPNGATNEKLFF. The complete variable domain, with remaining parts taken from reference TRBV11-2 and TRBJ1-4, reads EAGVAQSPRYKIIEKRQSVAFWCNPISGHATLYWYQQILGQGPKLLIQFQNNGVVDDSQLPKDRFSAERLKGVDSTLKIQPAKLEDSAVYLCASSSGPNGATNEKLFFGSGTQLSVL.

The chain uses TRBV29-1 and TRBJ1-2; 7 nucleotides align to TRBD1. The CDR3 spans 13 residues. Trimming took 5 bases from V and 8 from J; bases not matched to a gene: 11. Germline V lookup: CDR1 SQVTM, CDR2 ANQGSEA. CDR3 loop: CSVKGAGGEGYTF. DNA of the CDR3: TGCAGCGTTAAAGGAGCAGGGGGGGAGGGCTACACCTTC. Full variable domain (missing parts from reference TRBV29-1 and TRBJ1-2): SAVISQKPSRDICQRGTSLTIQCQVDSQVTMMFWYRQQPGQSLTLIATANQGSEATYESGFVIDKFPISRPNLTFSTLTVSNMSPEDSSIYLCSVKGAGGEGYTFGSGTRLTVV.

This clonotype was counted only a few times. The V call is TRBV20-1, the J call TRBJ2-1; 7 bases map to TRBD2. The J segment lost 3 bases and the V segment lost 5 bases, leaving 4 bases of the junction unmatched. This CDR3 region has 13 residues. In germline, CDR1 is DFQATT, CDR2 SNEGSKA (reference sequence). The DNA of the CDR3 is TGCAGTGCTGGAGCGGGGAACTACAATGAGCAGTTCTTC. Protein: CSAGAGNYNEQFF.

The genes are TRBV5-1 and TRBJ1-2; D remains unclear. Germline-derived CDR1 and CDR2 are SGHRS and YFSETQ. V lost 8 bases to trimming and J lost 3 bases, with 17 bases between them. The CDR3 runs to 14 residues. The CDR3 region has the DNA TGCGCCAGTAGGCCAACGACTGCCGACTATGGCTACACCTTC. Protein sequence: CASRPTTADYGYTF.

This clonotype was seen a few times. V and J are TRBV7-9 and TRBJ2-1; 9 bases line up with TRBD2. J lost 7 bases, V lost 0 bases, and 4 bases had no gene match. This CDR3 is built from 15 residues. Germline CDR1 reads SEHNR; CDR2 reads FQNEAQ (reference sequence). CDR3 protein: CASSLAGLARNEQFF. CDR3 DNA: TGTGCCAGCAGCTTAGCGGGACTAGCACGGAATGAGCAGTTCTTC.

This rearrangement joins TRBV20-1 to TRBJ1-1; maybe TRBD1 (5 bases). Per germline, CDR1 DFQATT and CDR2 SNEGSKA (reference sequence). This CDR3 is built from 12 residues. The V end lost 3 bases, the J end lost 8 bases, and 13 bases lay between the germline ends. The CDR3 loop reads CSARASGGEAFF. DNA of the CDR3: TGCAGTGCTAGGGCTAGTGGGGGAGAAGCTTTCTTT.

This clonotype occurred many times. The chain joins TRBV5-6 to TRBJ2-1; 7 bases are a match to TRBD2. Germline-derived CDR1 and CDR2 are SGHDT and YYEEEE. V was pared by 1 base and J by 6 bases, with 7 bases of the junction left unmatched. The CDR3 extends over 15 amino acids. The DNA for the CDR3 is TGTGCCAGCAGCTTGCTAAGGGAGCGGGGCAATGAGCAGTTCTTC. It is translated as CASSLLRERGNEQFF.

The gene calls are TRBV20-1 and TRBJ1-5, with unresolved D. The CDR3 runs 14 residues. V gave up 3 bases and J gave up 0 bases, with 9 bases separating them. Germline V gene sequence: CDR1 DFQATT, CDR2 SNEGSKA (reference sequence). CDR3 residues: CSASGGHSNQPQHF. The DNA for the CDR3 is TGCAGTGCTAGTGGCGGTCATAGCAATCAGCCCCAGCATTTT.

A word on this clonotype: An end of the junction does not agree with germline; a read error may underlie this. CDR3 bases: TGTTCCAGCAGCCGGACTAGCAGCGGGGGATCGGAGACCCAGTACTTC. Translation gives CSSSRTSSGGSETQYF. This rearrangement joins TRBV7-7 to TRBJ2-5; 8 bases fit TRBD2. Germline CDR1 is SSHAT and CDR2 is FNYEAQ (reference sequence). The CDR3 covers 16 residues.

The rearrangement uses TRBV7-9 and TRBJ2-5, with TRBD2 as a possible D gene (6 bases). V gave up 6 bases and J gave up 5 bases, with 19 bases separating them. The V gene's germline CDR1 is SEHNR and CDR2 FQNEAQ (reference sequence). The CDR3 has 15 residues. The CDR3 DNA sequence: TGTGCCAGCAGTTCGAGCGGGTCATCTCAGGAGACCCAGTACTTC. Translation: CASSSSGSSQETQYF.

This clonotype was counted ten times or more. This rearrangement joins TRBV9 to TRBJ2-6, with TRBD1 identical over 8 bases. CDR1 is SGDLS and CDR2 is YYNGEE in the germline V gene. Unmatched junction bases numbered 15, after V lost 4 bases and J lost 12 bases. CDR3 size: 16 residues. This chain's CDR3 is CASSTRTGTGAPVLTF. CDR3 DNA: TGTGCCAGCAGCACTCGGACAGGGACCGGGGCCCCCGTCCTGACTTTC.

Notes on this clonotype: This clone may be a read error of a much larger clone one base away. The chain is built from TRBV29-1 and TRBJ2-5; D is unclear. The CDR3 length is 12 residues. Germline values: CDR1 SQVTM, CDR2 ANQGSEA. The DNA of the CDR3 is TGCAGCGTTGAAGGGAAACAAGAGATCCAGTACTTC. Protein product: CSVEGKQEIQYF.

The rearrangement joins TRBV4-3 to TRBJ1-2; D is ambiguous. V was trimmed by 4 bases and J by 8 bases, leaving 17 bases between them. The CDR3 is made up of 14 amino acids. CDR1 and CDR2 (germline): LGHNA, YSLEER. Here the CDR3 DNA reads TGCGCCAGCAGCCCACGCTGGGAGTATGGGGGCTACACCTTC. Its translation: CASSPRWEYGGYTF.

This sequence joins TRBV29-1 and TRBJ1-1; perhaps TRBD1 as D (5 bases). Germline V gives CDR1 SQVTM, CDR2 ANQGSEA. This CDR3 has 13 amino acids. Trimming removed 4 bases from V and 1 base from J, with 10 bases in between. As DNA, the CDR3 is TGCAGCGTTGGTGGGGGGGGGAACACTGAAGCTTTCTTT. Its protein is CSVGGGGNTEAFF.

V usage is TRBV25-1 and J usage is TRBJ2-1, with D possibly TRBD2 on 5 matching bases. CDR3 size: 18 residues. From germline, CDR1 is MGHDK and CDR2 SYGVNS. The V and J ends lost 4 bases and 12 bases respectively, with 31 bases between them. CDR3 sequence (DNA): TGTGCCAGCAGTGCCATCCTTGGACGGCCGGGGTACAGAGGTGGGCAGTTCTTC. Its protein is CASSAILGRPGYRGGQFF.